The clone carrying this TCR beta chain was observed at least ten times. Antigen specificity is unknown. The data were obtained in a study of T cell repertoires in cytomegalovirus infection. Study-wide background: HLA-B-restricted CMV epitopes that are well studied, plus recently identified HLA-C-restricted ones, were used by the study.

Via MiXCR, TCRdb re-called the reads, giving one row per CDR3 protein. The sample lists approximately 590,000 distinct CDR3 sequences; just under 40% were seen once. Germline V gives CDR1 SGHTA, CDR2 FQGNSA. This CDR3 region has 14 residues. V was clipped by 0 bases and J by 4 bases, with 4 bases between them. The material was cultured PBMCs, obtained from culture after CMV antigen stimulation. The TCR comes from a human donor in good health (CMV status not recorded). Some clones in this sample may be carry-over from other donors' samples. The rearrangement joins TRBV7-2 to TRBJ2-6; D gene unclear. CDR3 nucleotide sequence: TGTGCCAGCAGCTTAGCGGAGGGGGCCAACGTCCTGACTTTC. Protein: CASSLAEGANVLTF.